This TCR beta chain came from a study of cytomegalovirus exposure and HLA in healthy donors. Germline CDR1 reads LNHDA; CDR2 reads SQIVND (reference sequence). The V gene lost 3 bases and the J gene lost 14 bases, with 11 bases spanning the gap. This CDR3 has 12 amino acids. The PCR contained 60 Vbeta and 13 Jbeta primers. Profiled with immunoSEQ multiplex PCR; TCRdb holds only in-frame clones, not every one. The data hold 150,000 or so clones, with about four fifths observed a single time. The material sequenced was PBMCs. This clonotype was sampled from a man younger than 45 in good health and CMV-seronegative. This chain links TRBV19 with TRBJ1-6, with D unresolved. The CDR3 protein is CASSMQAQALHF. CDR3 nucleotide sequence: TGTGCCAGTAGTATGCAAGCTCAGGCCCTCCACTTT.